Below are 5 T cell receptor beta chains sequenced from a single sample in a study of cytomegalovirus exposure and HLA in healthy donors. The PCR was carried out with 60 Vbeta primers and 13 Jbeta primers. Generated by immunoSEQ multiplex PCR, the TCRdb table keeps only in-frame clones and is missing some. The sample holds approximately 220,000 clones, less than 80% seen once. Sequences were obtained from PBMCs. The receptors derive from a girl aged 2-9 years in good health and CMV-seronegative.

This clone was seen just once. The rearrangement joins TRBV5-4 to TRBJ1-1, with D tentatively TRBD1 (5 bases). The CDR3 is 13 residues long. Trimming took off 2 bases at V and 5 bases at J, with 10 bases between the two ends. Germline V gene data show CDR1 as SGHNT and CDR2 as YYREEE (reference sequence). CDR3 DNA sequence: TGTGCCAGCAGCTTTCAGGGTAATACTGAAGCTTTCTTT. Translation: CASSFQGNTEAFF.

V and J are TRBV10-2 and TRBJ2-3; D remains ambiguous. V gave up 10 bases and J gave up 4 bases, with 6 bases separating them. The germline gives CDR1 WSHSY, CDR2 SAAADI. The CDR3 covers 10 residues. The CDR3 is CAIRADTQYF. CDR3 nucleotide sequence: TGCGCCATCCGGGCAGATACGCAGTATTTT.

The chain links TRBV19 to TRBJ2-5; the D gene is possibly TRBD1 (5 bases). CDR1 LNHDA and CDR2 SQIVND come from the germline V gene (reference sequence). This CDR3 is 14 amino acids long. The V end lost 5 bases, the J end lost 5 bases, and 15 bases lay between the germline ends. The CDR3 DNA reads TGTGCCAGTAGTCCGGGCCCCAAGGGGGAGACCCAGTACTTC. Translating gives CASSPGPKGETQYF. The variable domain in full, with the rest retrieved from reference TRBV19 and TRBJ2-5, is DGGITQSPKYLFRKEGQNVTLSCEQNLNHDAMYWYRQDPGQGLRLIYYSQIVNDFQKGDIAEGYSVSREKKESFPLTVTSAQKNPTAFYLCASSPGPKGETQYFGPGTRLLVL.

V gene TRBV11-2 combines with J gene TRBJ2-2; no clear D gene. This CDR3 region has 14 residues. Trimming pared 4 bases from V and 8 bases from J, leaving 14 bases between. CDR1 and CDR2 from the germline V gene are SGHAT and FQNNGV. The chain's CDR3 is CASSSLSSIGELFF. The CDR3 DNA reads TGTGCCAGCAGCTCCCTAAGTTCCATTGGGGAGCTGTTTTTT.

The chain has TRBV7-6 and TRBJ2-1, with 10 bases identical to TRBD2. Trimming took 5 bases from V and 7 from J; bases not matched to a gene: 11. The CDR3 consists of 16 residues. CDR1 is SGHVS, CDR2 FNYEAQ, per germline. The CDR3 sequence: CASSTRGTSDVNEQFF. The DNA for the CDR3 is TGTGCCAGCAGCACCCGAGGGACTAGCGACGTGAATGAGCAGTTCTTC.